This passage covers 17 T cell receptor beta chains from one sample sequenced in a study of blood T cell repertoires in COVID-19. The data were produced by immunoSEQ multiplex PCR, yet TCRdb's version contains in-frame clones alone and is incomplete. In the table there are roughly 25,000 clones, roughly nine tenths of which are singletons. Material: peripheral blood. These receptors were taken from a man between 65 and 79 years old with active COVID-19.

This chain uses TRBV5-1 with TRBJ2-5; no firm D call. The CDR3 runs 14 residues. CDR1 is SGHRS and CDR2 is YFSETQ in the germline V gene. Deletions cut 7 bases from V and 5 bases from J, with 18 bases between. The CDR3 DNA follows: TGCGCCAGCGCGACGCCTGCGGCCGGTGAGACCCAGTACTTC. Amino acid sequence: CASATPAAGETQYF. Variable domain in full (rest from reference TRBV5-1 and TRBJ2-5): KAGVTQTPRYLIKTRGQQVTLSCSPISGHRSVSWYQQTPGQGLQFLFEYFSETQRNKGNFPGRFSGRQFSNSRSEMNVSTLELGDSALYLCASATPAAGETQYFGPGTRLLVL.

By frequency in the sample, this clone is medium-sized (0.01 to 0.1%). In nucleotides, the CDR3 is TGTGCCAGCAGCGACAGGGGCGGAGGAGAGAAGTACTTC. Protein sequence: CASSDRGGGEKYF. This chain joins TRBV6-2 or TRBV6-3 and TRBJ2-7; TRBD1 aligns across 8 bases. Germline V gives CDR1 MNHEY, CDR2 SVGEGT. This CDR3 has 13 amino acids. The V and J ends lost 6 bases and 11 bases, in that order; junction bases with no gene match: 12.

This chain joins TRBV18 and TRBJ1-1; D is unclear. Germline CDR1 and CDR2: KGHSH and LQKENI. V lost 6 bases and J 5 bases, leaving 16 bases between the germline ends. The CDR3 is made up of 14 amino acids. The CDR3 nucleotides read TGTGCCAGCTCTTCGTCTTCGGGGAGGACTGAAGCTTTCTTT. Protein: CASSSSSGRTEAFF.

CDR3 in DNA: TGTGCCAGCAGCACCACAGGGTCCCACGAGCAGTACTTC. Amino acid sequence: CASSTTGSHEQYF. The gene calls are TRBV9 and TRBJ2-7; D perhaps matches TRBD1 (6 bases). The V end was cut by 4 bases, the J end by 5 bases, with 13 bases between. Germline loops: CDR1 SGDLS, CDR2 YYNGEE. The CDR3 loop spans 13 amino acids.

The chain carries TRBV6-5 and TRBJ2-7; 7 nucleotides align to TRBD2. V lost 7 bases, J lost 6 bases, and 15 bases stayed unmatched. The CDR3 consists of 15 residues. Germline CDR1 is MNHEY and CDR2 is SVGAGI. DNA of the CDR3: TGTGCCAGCACCCCCGGGGGGTCGGGAAGGGGCGAGCAGTACTTC. Its translation is CASTPGGSGRGEQYF.

The chain is built from TRBV6-5 and TRBJ1-5; 8 positions match TRBD1. The V gene's germline CDR1 is MNHEY and CDR2 SVGAGI. J lost 4 bases, V lost 4 bases, and 9 bases had no gene match. This CDR3 is 16 amino acids long. CDR3 amino acids: CASSSQGAGTNQPQHF. CDR3 DNA: TGTGCCAGCAGTTCCCAGGGGGCAGGGACTAATCAGCCCCAGCATTTT.

This chain links TRBV6-5 with TRBJ2-1; 10 nucleotides match TRBD2. Germline V gene lookup returns CDR1 MNHEY and CDR2 SVGAGI. The CDR3 sequence is 14 residues long. The V segment lost 6 bases and the J segment 6 bases; nucleotides outside the gene matches: 5. The CDR3 loop reads CASRVGTSANEQFF. Here the CDR3 DNA reads TGTGCCAGCAGAGTGGGGACTAGCGCCAATGAGCAGTTCTTC.

The chain uses TRBV6-6 and TRBJ1-4, with unresolved D. Germline assignment: CDR1 MNHNY and CDR2 SVGAGI (reference sequence). The CDR3 contains 14 residues. Trimming pared 11 bases from V and 0 bases from J, leaving 13 bases between. This chain's CDR3 is CAAATDPTNEKLFF. The CDR3, as DNA: TGTGCCGCCGCGACTGACCCAACTAATGAAAAACTGTTTTTT.

The V gene is TRBV29-1, the J gene TRBJ1-4; no reliable D call. Germline V gene lookup returns CDR1 SQVTM and CDR2 ANQGSEA. V was shortened by 6 bases and J by 3 bases, with 17 bases between the two germline ends. CDR3 size: 15 residues. The CDR3 sequence: CSVSVSKSANEKLFF. The CDR3 coding sequence is TGCAGCGTCTCCGTCTCCAAGTCAGCTAATGAAAAACTGTTTTTT.

The V call is TRBV5-1, the J call TRBJ1-1; 9 bases are a match to TRBD1. The trim removed 3 bases at V and 5 bases at J, leaving 5 bases unmatched. The CDR3 runs 14 residues. Germline V gives CDR1 SGHRS, CDR2 YFSETQ. Written as DNA, the CDR3 is TGCGCCAGCAGCTGGGGACAGGGTAGGACTGAAGCTTTCTTT. It is translated as CASSWGQGRTEAFF.

This chain uses TRBV30 with TRBJ2-7; D not certain. The V and J ends lost 0 bases and 2 bases respectively, with 8 bases between them. Germline V gives CDR1 GTSNPN, CDR2 SVGIG (reference sequence). CDR3 length: 13 residues. CDR3 region: CAWSVHSPYEQYF. CDR3 in DNA: TGTGCCTGGAGTGTACATAGCCCCTACGAGCAGTACTTC. Full variable domain (remainder filled in from reference TRBV30 and TRBJ2-7): SQTIHQWPATLVQPVGSPLSLECTVEGTSNPNLYWYRQAAGRGLQLLFYSVGIGQISSEVPQNLSASRPQDRQFILSSKKLLLSDSGFYLCAWSVHSPYEQYFGPGTRLTVT.

V and J are TRBV12-3 or TRBV12-4 and TRBJ1-2; D is unresolved. V shed 7 bases and J shed 4 bases, with 10 bases lying between them. CDR3 length equals 12 residues. CDR3 nucleotides: TGTGCCAGCAATGCGGGGTTCTATGGCTACACCTTC. Residues: CASNAGFYGYTF.

The chain combines TRBV7-2 with TRBJ1-4; D call uncertain. The germline gives CDR1 SGHTA, CDR2 FQGNSA. The CDR3 loop spans 14 amino acids. Trimming cost V 3 bases and J 0 bases, with 5 bases left between them. CDR3 coding DNA: TGTGCCAGCAGCTTTGCAGCAACTAATGAAAAACTGTTTTTT. Its translation is CASSFAATNEKLFF.

The CDR3 DNA reads as TGCGCCAGCAGCTTTGGACCGGGACAGGCCCTGTCTGGCTACACCTTC. Protein: CASSFGPGQALSGYTF. The chain uses TRBV5-1 and TRBJ1-2, with 8 bases that match TRBD1. Germline loops: CDR1 SGHRS, CDR2 YFSETQ. The CDR3 sequence is 16 residues long. J was trimmed by 7 bases and V by 2 bases; bases with no gene match: 13.

The genes are TRBV28 and TRBJ2-3, with 7 positions matching TRBD2. Trimming took 1 base from V and 12 from J; bases not matched to a gene: 10. The CDR3 consists of 14 residues. The germline CDR1 and CDR2 sequences are MDHEN and SYDVKM. CDR3: CASSLFTGGSFQYF. The DNA for the CDR3 is TGTGCCAGCAGTTTATTTACCGGGGGGAGTTTCCAGTATTTT.

The chain carries TRBV11-2 and TRBJ2-7; 10 nucleotides line up with TRBD2. The CDR3 contains 17 residues. The V and J ends lost 6 bases and 4 bases, in that order; junction bases with no gene match: 15. Germline lookup yields CDR1 SGHAT and CDR2 FQNNGV. The CDR3 DNA reads as TGTGCCAGCAGACCACCTCCAGGAGCGGGAGGGCGATACGAGCAGTACTTC. It translates to CASRPPPGAGGRYEQYF.

The rearrangement links TRBV4-3 to TRBJ2-3; weak D call: TRBD2 (5 bases). The CDR3 is 15 residues long. Germline CDR1 is LGHNA and CDR2 is YSLEER. V gave up 0 bases and J gave up 7 bases, with 14 bases separating them. CDR3 sequence (DNA): TGCGCCAGCAGCCAAGATCTCCCTAGCATCAATACGCAGTATTTT. This translates into CASSQDLPSINTQYF.